Following are 26 T cell receptor beta chains from one sample sequenced in a study of identical twins. TCRdb ran MiXCR on the 5' RACE reads and lists one entry per CDR3 protein. There are just under 650,000 distinct CDR3 sequences in the sample; just over 7% occur only once, and about 1.5% lies in the top ten. The same data also went into a second study, on yellow fever vaccine responses in identical twins.

The sequenced sample was PBMCs. All receptors derive from a woman aged 18-29 years in good health.

V and J are TRBV4-1 and TRBJ2-7, with 10 positions matching TRBD1. CDR1 is MGHRA, CDR2 YSYEKL, per germline. The V gene end was trimmed by 6 bases and the J gene end by 3 bases; junction bases not matched to a gene: 8. CDR3 length: 15 amino acids. CDR3 sequence reads: CASRRYGTGDYEQYV. CDR3 coding DNA: TGCGCCAGCAGAAGGTATGGGACAGGGGACTACGAGCAGTACGTC.

CDR3 bases: TGTGCCAGTAAGGGCAGGGGTAATGAGCAGTTCTTC. Its translation is CASKGRGNEQFF. V is TRBV19 and J is TRBJ2-1; TRBD1 might be the D (6 bases). This CDR3 spans 12 amino acids. V was trimmed by 7 bases and J by 7 bases, leaving 11 bases between them. In germline, CDR1 is LNHDA, CDR2 SQIVND (reference sequence).

This rearrangement joins TRBV7-6 to TRBJ1-1; 10 bases fit TRBD1. There are 14 residues in the CDR3. The J segment lost 6 bases and the V segment lost 2 bases, leaving 3 bases of the junction unmatched. Per the germline V gene, CDR1 is SGHVS and CDR2 is FNYEAQ. Here the CDR3 reads CASSLQTGGSEAFF. The CDR3 nucleotides read TGTGCCAGCAGCTTACAGACAGGGGGCTCTGAAGCTTTCTTT.

The rearrangement joins TRBV28 to TRBJ2-1, with a weak D call TRBD1 (6 bases). Germline assignment: CDR1 MDHEN and CDR2 SYDVKM. Trimming took 6 bases from V and 2 from J, leaving 11 bases between them. The CDR3 totals 14 residues. The CDR3 DNA is TGTGCCAGCAGCCAGGGGTCGGCCTACAATGAGCAGTTCTTC. Amino acid sequence: CASSQGSAYNEQFF. The complete variable domain, with remaining parts taken from reference TRBV28 and TRBJ2-1, reads DVKVTQSSRYLVKRTGEKVFLECVQDMDHENMFWYRQDPGLGLRLIYFSYDVKMKEKGDIPEGYSVSREKKERFSLILESASTNQTSMYLCASSQGSAYNEQFFGPGTRLTVL.

This clonotype turned up a few times. The rearrangement joins TRBV7-3 to TRBJ2-1, with TRBD2 matching 11 bases. Germline assignment: CDR1 SGHTA and CDR2 FQGTGA. The ends lost 5 bases at V and 7 bases at J; junction bases unmatched: 7. The CDR3 is 15 amino acids. For the CDR3, the DNA is TGTGCCAGCAGCAAGACTAGCGGGACCCTAAATGAGCAGTTCTTC. As protein: CASSKTSGTLNEQFF.

The chain uses TRBV11-2 and TRBJ2-1; D not certain. The V gene lost 4 bases and the J gene lost 4 bases, with 5 bases spanning the gap. CDR3 size: 12 residues. The germline gives CDR1 SGHAT, CDR2 FQNNGV. CDR3 sequence (DNA): TGTGCCAGCAGCTACGCTTACAATGAGCAGTTCTTC. It encodes CASSYAYNEQFF.

Written as DNA, the CDR3 is TGTGCCAGCAGCTCGAGTTTCGGACGACCCCAAAACACAGATACGCAGTATTTT. Its translation: CASSSSFGRPQNTDTQYF. This rearrangement joins TRBV7-8 to TRBJ2-3; D remains unclear. Germline V gene lookup returns CDR1 SGHVS and CDR2 FQNEAQ. The CDR3 is 18 residues long. V was shortened by 4 bases and J by 2 bases, with 22 bases between the two germline ends.

The V and J genes are TRBV7-2 and TRBJ2-3; 8 bases match TRBD2. Germline CDR1 and CDR2: SGHTA and FQGNSA. The V and J ends lost 0 bases and 9 bases, in that order; junction bases with no gene match: 8. The CDR3 loop spans 15 amino acids. CDR3 sequence (DNA): TGTGCCAGCAGCTTAGCTCGGGAGGGCTTCCCGACGCAGTATTTT. Protein: CASSLAREGFPTQYF.

This clonotype was seen a few times. The V gene is TRBV20-1, the J gene TRBJ2-1, with D possibly matching TRBD1 (6 bases). Germline values: CDR1 DFQATT, CDR2 SNEGSKA (reference sequence). V lost 4 bases and J 4 bases, leaving 11 bases between the germline ends. The CDR3 has 13 amino acids. DNA of the CDR3: TGCAGTGCTACTCCACAGGGTTACAATGAGCAGTTCTTC. This codes for CSATPQGYNEQFF.

This sequence joins TRBV11-2 and TRBJ2-7; D perhaps matches TRBD1 (5 bases). V was trimmed by 7 bases and J by 2 bases, leaving 15 bases between them. This CDR3 has 14 residues. CDR1 is SGHAT and CDR2 is FQNNGV in the germline V gene. The DNA of the CDR3 is TGTGCCAGCACACCGACAGAATCAGCCTACGAGCAGTACTTC. Translation: CASTPTESAYEQYF.

This chain uses TRBV12-3 or TRBV12-4 with TRBJ2-5; D assignment may be TRBD1 or TRBD2 (8 bases each). The CDR3 extends over 14 amino acids. Trimming stripped 6 bases from V and 5 bases from J, with 16 bases between. Written as DNA, the CDR3 is TGTGCCAGCAGAGACAGGGGCGGGGGGGAGACCCAGTACTTC. It codes for CASRDRGGGETQYF.

This clonotype was observed a few times. The chain recombines TRBV4-1 with TRBJ2-5; the match to TRBD2 covers 8 bases. Germline CDR1 reads MGHRA; CDR2 reads YSYEKL. The CDR3 has 17 amino acids. The V and J ends lost 1 base and 1 base, in that order; junction bases with no gene match: 8. CDR3 in DNA: TGCGCCAGCAGCCAAGGGGAAACTAGCGGACCCCAAGAGACCCAGTACTTC. It yields the protein CASSQGETSGPQETQYF.

The chain combines TRBV5-1 with TRBJ2-5; 9 nucleotides match TRBD1. CDR3 length: 12 residues. Germline CDR1 SGHRS, CDR2 YFSETQ. V lost 7 bases and J lost 6; bases outside the gene matches: 4. The CDR3 loop is CASRTGDQTQYF. The CDR3 DNA reads TGCGCCAGCCGGACAGGGGACCAGACCCAGTACTTC. The whole variable domain, remainder taken from reference TRBV5-1 and TRBJ2-5, is KAGVTQTPRYLIKTRGQQVTLSCSPISGHRSVSWYQQTPGQGLQFLFEYFSETQRNKGNFPGRFSGRQFSNSRSEMNVSTLELGDSALYLCASRTGDQTQYFGPGTRLLVL.

The V gene is TRBV7-9, the J gene TRBJ2-3; possibly TRBD1 for D (5 bases). Germline V lookup: CDR1 SEHNR, CDR2 FQNEAQ (reference sequence). Trimming took off 7 bases at V and 0 bases at J, with 11 bases between the two ends. CDR3 length: 14 residues. CDR3 residues: CASIWGASTDTQYF. In DNA, the CDR3 is TGTGCCAGCATATGGGGCGCTAGCACAGATACGCAGTATTTT. Combining the CDR3 with reference TRBV7-9 and TRBJ2-3 gives the whole variable domain DTGVSQNPRHKITKRGQNVTFRCDPISEHNRLYWYRQTLGQGPEFLTYFQNEAQLEKSRLLSDRFSAERPKGSFSTLEIQRTEQGDSAMYLCASIWGASTDTQYFGPGTRLTVL.

This clonotype was seen repeatedly, ten times or more. This chain joins TRBV5-1 and TRBJ1-1; weak D call: TRBD1 (5 bases). V was clipped by 2 bases and J by 2 bases, with 13 bases between them. There are 15 residues in the CDR3. Per germline, CDR1 SGHRS and CDR2 YFSETQ. CDR3 DNA sequence: TGCGCCAGCAGCTTCGGAGGGGCTCGTAACACTGAAGCTTTCTTT. This gives the protein CASSFGGARNTEAFF.

At least ten counts were recorded for this clonotype. The chain uses TRBV20-1 and TRBJ2-5; no definite D call. Per the germline V gene, CDR1 is DFQATT and CDR2 is SNEGSKA (reference sequence). With 4 bases removed from V and 2 bases from J, the gap between germline ends came to 17 bases. This CDR3 has 15 amino acids. This CDR3 is CSATPPNRAQETQYF. The CDR3 DNA reads TGCAGTGCTACCCCCCCCAACAGAGCTCAAGAGACCCAGTACTTC.

This clonotype was recorded at least ten times. V usage is TRBV20-1 and J usage is TRBJ2-1; TRBD2 agrees at 8 bases. The germline CDR1 and CDR2 sequences are DFQATT and SNEGSKA (reference sequence). The CDR3 runs to 15 residues. The ends lost 0 bases at V and 5 bases at J; junction bases unmatched: 6. Here the CDR3 DNA reads TGCAGTGCTAGAGATCGGGGACTAGGCCACAATGAGCAGTTCTTC. This translates into CSARDRGLGHNEQFF.

This clonotype was seen repeatedly, ten times or more. V usage is TRBV4-2 and J usage is TRBJ1-6; the match to TRBD1 covers 11 bases. Looked up from germline, CDR1 is LGHNA and CDR2 is YNFKEQ. Losses at the gene ends were 6 bases for V and 3 bases for J; bases not matched to a gene: 10. There are 18 residues in the CDR3. CDR3 bases: TGTGCCAGCAGTCGTCCCCGGGACAGGGGGTACTATAATTCACCCCTCCACTTT. Residues: CASSRPRDRGYYNSPLHF.

This clonotype was picked up a small number of times. This chain links TRBV5-1 with TRBJ1-1, with D hard to call. V gave up 0 bases and J gave up 8 bases, with 17 bases separating them. CDR3 length: 15 residues. Germline lookup yields CDR1 SGHRS and CDR2 YFSETQ. The DNA of the CDR3 is TGCGCCAGCAGCTTGGTCGTGAGTAGTCCAACAGAAGCTTTCTTT. Amino acids: CASSLVVSSPTEAFF.

This clonotype was observed at least ten times. The chain carries TRBV12-3 or TRBV12-4 and TRBJ2-7; 12 bases are shared with TRBD2. The CDR3 consists of 15 residues. Germline trimming cut 5 bases from V and 5 bases from J; bases unmatched to any gene: 7. The CDR3 protein is CASSAALAGGHEQYF. CDR3 coding DNA: TGTGCCAGCAGTGCAGCACTAGCGGGAGGTCACGAGCAGTACTTC.

The rearrangement links TRBV4-1 to TRBJ2-6; TRBD2 matches at 15 bases. The CDR3 covers 21 residues. Germline trimming cut 1 base from V and 5 bases from J; bases unmatched to any gene: 12. In germline, CDR1 is MGHRA, CDR2 YSYEKL. The CDR3, as DNA: TGCGCCAGCAGCCAAGGGGGACTAGCGGGAGGCCTCGAATCTTGGGCCAACGTCCTGACTTTC. It translates to CASSQGGLAGGLESWANVLTF.

The V gene is TRBV7-9, the J gene TRBJ1-3; D remains ambiguous. The CDR3 covers 15 residues. Trimming removed 1 base from V and 2 bases from J, with 9 bases in between. The germline CDR1 and CDR2 sequences are SEHNR and FQNEAQ (reference sequence). The CDR3 reads CASSLVSRPGNTIYF. DNA for the CDR3: TGTGCCAGCAGCTTAGTATCGCGTCCTGGAAACACCATATATTTT.

This clonotype was counted between two and nine times. This sequence joins TRBV9 and TRBJ2-3, with D unresolved. The germline CDR1 and CDR2 sequences are SGDLS and YYNGEE. V lost 0 bases, J lost 0 bases, and 8 bases lay in between. The CDR3 covers 15 residues. As DNA, the CDR3 is TGTGCCAGCAGCGTAGTCAGTTTAAGCACAGATACGCAGTATTTT. This gives the protein CASSVVSLSTDTQYF.

This clonotype was observed many times. This sequence joins TRBV18 and TRBJ1-1; D unresolved. CDR1 is KGHSH, CDR2 LQKENI, per germline. V lost 2 bases and J lost 4, with 8 bases in between. The CDR3 length is 13 residues. CDR3 DNA: TGTGCCAGCTCACCAAAGGGAGGCACTGAAGCTTTCTTT. Protein product: CASSPKGGTEAFF.

This clonotype was picked up a small number of times. The rearrangement uses TRBV6-1 and TRBJ2-3; a possible D gene is TRBD2 (5 bases). Germline CDR1 and CDR2: MNHNS and SASEGT. V lost 5 bases and J 2 bases, leaving 11 bases between the germline ends. There are 14 residues in the CDR3. This CDR3 reads CASSPTSYTDTQYF. The CDR3 region has the DNA TGTGCCAGCAGTCCTACTAGTTACACAGATACGCAGTATTTT.

This clonotype came up a few times. V and J are TRBV7-8 and TRBJ2-5; D might be TRBD2 (6 bases). Germline V lookup: CDR1 SGHVS, CDR2 FQNEAQ. The germline V and J ends were trimmed by 5 bases and 4 bases, with 17 bases remaining between them. This CDR3 contains 15 residues. CDR3 bases: TGTGCCAGCAGCCCCGCCCGACTAGTGGGAGAGACCCAGTACTTC. Its protein is CASSPARLVGETQYF.